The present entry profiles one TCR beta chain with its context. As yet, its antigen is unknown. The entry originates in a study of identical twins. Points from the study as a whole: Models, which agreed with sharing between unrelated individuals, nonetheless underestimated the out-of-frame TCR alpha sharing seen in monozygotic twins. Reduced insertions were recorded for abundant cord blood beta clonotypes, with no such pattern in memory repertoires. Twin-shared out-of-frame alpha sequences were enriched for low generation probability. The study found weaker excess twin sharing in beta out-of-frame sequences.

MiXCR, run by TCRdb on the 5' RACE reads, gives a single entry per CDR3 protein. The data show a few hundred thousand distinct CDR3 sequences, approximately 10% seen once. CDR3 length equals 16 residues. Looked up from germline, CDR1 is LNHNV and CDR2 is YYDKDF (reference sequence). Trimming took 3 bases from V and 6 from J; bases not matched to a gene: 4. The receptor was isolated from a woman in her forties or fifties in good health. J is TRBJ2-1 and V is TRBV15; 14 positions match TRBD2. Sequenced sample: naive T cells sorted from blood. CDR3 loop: CATSRGLAGARNEQFF. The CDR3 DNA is TGTGCCACCAGCAGGGGACTAGCGGGAGCCCGCAATGAGCAGTTCTTC. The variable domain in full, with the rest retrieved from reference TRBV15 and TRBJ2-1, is DAMVIQNPRYQVTQFGKPVTLSCSQTLNHNVMYWYQQKSSQAPKLLFHYYDKDFNNEADTPDNFQSRRPNTSFCFLDIRSPGLGDTAMYLCATSRGLAGARNEQFFGPGTRLTVL.